A selection of T cell receptor beta chains follows, all from one sample in a study of ipilimumab plus nivolumab after autologous stem cell transplantation. Method: immunoSEQ multiplex PCR; TCRdb's copy keeps in-frame clones and lacks some. The sample holds about 24,000 clones, roughly 84% seen once. The material sequenced was PBMCs, taken in a trial of ipilimumab plus nivolumab as post-transplant consolidation. These receptor sequences come from a male donor with diffuse large B-cell lymphoma. CDR3s include the opening cysteine and the closing phenylalanine or tryptophan. Each record gives: D gene, J gene, clone size, V gene, CDR3 protein, CDR3 DNA. The D gene is left open where the match is weak. The size entry is marked missing in some rows and otherwise reads once, few, many or a size class.

. | TRBJ2-1 | . | TRBV12-5 | CASGLQYNEQFF | TGTGCTAGTGGCTTACAGTACAATGAGCAGTTCTTC
. | TRBJ1-5 | . | TRBV18 | CASSPRSWDSLEPQHF | TGTGCCAGCTCACCAAGGAGTTGGGACTCCCTCGAGCCCCAGCATTTT
. | TRBJ2-2 | . | TRBV7-2 | CASSLGLANGELFF | TGTGCCAGCAGCTTAGGGCTCGCCAACGGGGAGCTGTTTTTT
TRBD2 | TRBJ2-1 | few | TRBV10-3 | CAIRASGGDNEQFF | TGTGCCATCAGAGCTAGCGGGGGGGACAATGAGCAGTTCTTC
. | TRBJ2-7 | . | TRBV2 | CASKGSEFEQYF | TGTGCCAGCAAGGGTTCTGAGTTCGAGCAGTACTTC
TRBD1 | TRBJ2-7 | few | TRBV6-5 | CASSNTGTGSYEQYF | TGTGCCAGCAGTAATACCGGGACAGGGTCCTACGAGCAGTACTTC
TRBD1 | TRBJ1-1 | . | TRBV6-5 | CASSPPGQGEAEAFF | TGTGCCAGCAGTCCACCCGGACAGGGGGAGGCTGAAGCTTTCTTT
TRBD2 | TRBJ2-7 | once | TRBV7-9 | CASSLVGSGGYEQYF | TGTGCCAGCAGCTTAGTTGGATCGGGGGGCTACGAGCAGTACTTC
. | TRBJ1-4 | . | TRBV7-9 | CASSYSGTGVEKLFF | TGTGCCAGCAGCTATAGTGGGACGGGAGTCGAAAAACTGTTTTTT
. | TRBJ1-5 | . | TRBV7-8 | CASSPSGDNQPQHF | TGTGCCAGCAGCCCGTCAGGGGACAATCAGCCCCAGCATTTT
TRBD1 | TRBJ1-2 | . | TRBV18 | CASTGTGGTSNYGYTF | TGTGCCAGCACAGGGACAGGGGGCACTTCTAACTATGGCTACACCTTC
TRBD1 | TRBJ1-1 | . | TRBV10-2 | CASSEWGKGAFTEAFF | TGCGCCAGCAGTGAGTGGGGTAAGGGGGCCTTCACTGAAGCTTTCTTT
. | TRBJ1-1 | . | TRBV21-1 | CASSKSTGGAFF | TGTGCCAGCAGCAAAAGTACTGGGGGAGCTTTCTTT
. | TRBJ2-3 | once | TRBV12-5 | CASGFFPSTDTQYF | TGTGCTAGTGGTTTTTTCCCTAGCACAGATACGCAGTATTTT
TRBD1 | TRBJ2-2 | . | TRBV5-1 | CASTGTGEIAGELFF | TGCGCCAGCACAGGGACAGGGGAAATCGCCGGGGAGCTGTTTTTT
TRBD1 | TRBJ1-5 | . | TRBV5-8 | CASSLPGQSNQPQHF | TGTGCCAGCAGCCTCCCGGGACAGAGCAATCAGCCCCAGCATTTT
. | TRBJ1-1 | . | TRBV30 | CAWSVGVAGEAFF | TGTGCCTGGAGTGTAGGTGTAGCGGGAGAGGCTTTCTTT
TRBD1 | TRBJ1-2 | . | TRBV25-1 | CASSELNDRGFYTF | TGTGCCAGCAGTGAATTAAACGACAGGGGCTTCTACACCTTC
TRBD2 | TRBJ2-1 | . | TRBV2 | CASSETSPYNEQFF | TGTGCCAGCAGTGAGACTAGCCCCTACAATGAGCAGTTCTTC
. | TRBJ1-1 | . | TRBV6-1 | CASSEVGAWNTEAFF | TGTGCCAGCAGTGAAGTGGGGGCTTGGAACACTGAAGCTTTCTTT
. | TRBJ1-6 | . | TRBV9 | CASSGSGSPLHF | TGTGCCAGCAGCGGGAGTGGCTCACCCCTCCACTTT
. | TRBJ2-3 | . | TRBV6-1 | CASIELDTQYF | TGTGCCAGCATCGAACTGGATACGCAGTATTTT
TRBD2 | TRBJ2-3 | . | TRBV12-5 | CASGLAPGGPQYF | TGTGCTAGTGGTTTGGCTCCGGGGGGGCCCCAGTATTTT
. | TRBJ1-2 | . | TRBV15 | CATSRDLTYGYTF | TGTGCCACCAGCAGAGATCTTACGTATGGCTACACCTTC
. | TRBJ1-1 | once | TRBV6-1 | CASSESGGYTEAFF | TGTGCCAGCAGTGAGTCGGGGGGTTATACTGAAGCTTTCTTT
TRBD2 | TRBJ2-3 | . | TRBV4-3 | CASSQGYGTSGASDTQYF | TGCGCCAGCAGCCAGGGGTATGGGACTAGCGGGGCGTCGGATACGCAGTATTTT
TRBD1 | TRBJ2-1 | . | TRBV5-1 | CASSTGTVYNEQFF | TGCGCCAGCTCAACCGGGACAGTCTACAATGAGCAGTTCTTC
. | TRBJ1-3 | . | TRBV20-1 | CSASRGNTIYF | TGCAGTGCTAGTCGTGGAAACACCATATATTTT
TRBD2 | TRBJ2-3 | . | TRBV5-5 | CASSLAYGGAADTQYF | TGTGCCAGCAGCTTGGCCTACGGGGGGGCGGCAGATACGCAGTATTTT
. | TRBJ1-5 | . | TRBV6-5 | CASSYDGANNQPQHF | TGTGCCAGCAGCTACGATGGGGCCAACAATCAGCCCCAGCATTTT
. | TRBJ1-2 | . | TRBV27 | CASSLRGDYGYTF | TGTGCCAGCAGTTTAAGGGGGGACTATGGCTACACCTTC
TRBD2 | TRBJ2-3 | once | TRBV7-2 | CASSLGISGGAGTQYF | TGTGCCAGCAGCTTAGGGATTAGCGGGGGGGCGGGAACGCAGTATTTT
. | TRBJ2-7 | . | TRBV2 | CASVPFTGMGYEQYF | TGTGCCAGCGTACCCTTCACAGGGATGGGCTACGAGCAGTACTTC
. | TRBJ1-3 | . | TRBV5-1 | CASSFSTGHSGNTIYF | TGCGCCAGCAGCTTTTCGACAGGACACTCTGGAAACACCATATATTTT
. | TRBJ2-1 | . | TRBV9 | CASSVGGRSSYNEQFF | TGTGCCAGCAGCGTAGGGGGGAGGAGCTCCTACAATGAGCAGTTCTTC
. | TRBJ2-5 | . | TRBV4-1 | CASSQDRGSSPQETQYF | TGCGCCAGCAGCCAAGATCGCGGTAGCAGCCCCCAAGAGACCCAGTACTTC
TRBD1 | TRBJ1-2 | . | TRBV7-9 | CASSPRTGVTYGYTF | TGTGCCAGCAGCCCGAGGACAGGGGTGACCTATGGCTACACCTTC
. | TRBJ1-2 | . | TRBV28 | CASRHLQGRNGYTF | TGTGCCAGCAGGCATCTACAGGGAAGAAATGGCTACACCTTC
. | TRBJ2-7 | few | TRBV18 | CASSRERYEQYF | TGTGCCAGCTCGCGAGAGAGATACGAGCAGTACTTC
TRBD1 | TRBJ1-1 | . | TRBV11-2 | CASSALTGGGTEAFF | TGTGCCAGCAGCGCCCTTACAGGGGGCGGGACTGAAGCTTTCTTT
TRBD1 | TRBJ1-2 | . | TRBV5-1 | CASSLGDSRGYTF | TGCGCCAGCAGCTTGGGGGACAGCCGTGGCTACACCTTC
. | TRBJ2-2 | . | TRBV7-9 | CASSLAGASPGELFF | TGTGCCAGCAGCTTAGCGGGGGCCTCCCCCGGGGAGCTGTTTTTT
. | TRBJ1-2 | . | TRBV7-2 | CASSLARRENYGYTF | TGTGCCAGCAGCCTGGCGCGCAGGGAAAACTATGGCTACACCTTC
. | TRBJ1-6 | . | TRBV19 | CASSIGFRDLSPLHF | TGTGCCAGTAGTATTGGGTTCAGGGACCTTTCACCCCTCCACTTT
. | TRBJ2-2 | . | TRBV2 | CASSEAGAGEAGELFF | TGTGCCAGCAGTGAAGCGGGAGCAGGGGAGGCCGGGGAGCTGTTTTTT